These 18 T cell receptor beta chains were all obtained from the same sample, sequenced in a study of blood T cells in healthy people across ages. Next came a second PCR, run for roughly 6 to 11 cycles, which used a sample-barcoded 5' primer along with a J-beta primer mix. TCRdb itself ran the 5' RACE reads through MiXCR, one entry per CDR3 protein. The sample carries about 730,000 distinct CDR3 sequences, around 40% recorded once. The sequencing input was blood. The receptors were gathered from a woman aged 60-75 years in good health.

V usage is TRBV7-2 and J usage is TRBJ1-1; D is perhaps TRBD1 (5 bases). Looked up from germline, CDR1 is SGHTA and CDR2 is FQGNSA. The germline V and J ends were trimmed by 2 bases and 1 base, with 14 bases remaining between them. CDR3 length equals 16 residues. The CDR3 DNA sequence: TGTGCCAGCAGCTTACGCGCCGACAGATCGAACACTGAAGCTTTCTTT. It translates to CASSLRADRSNTEAFF.

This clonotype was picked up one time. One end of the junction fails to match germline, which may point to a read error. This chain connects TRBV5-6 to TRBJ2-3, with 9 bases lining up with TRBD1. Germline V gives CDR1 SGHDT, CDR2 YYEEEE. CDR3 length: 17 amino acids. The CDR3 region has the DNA TGTGCCAGCAGCGATACCGGGACAGGGTATTTTACAGATACGCGGTATTTT. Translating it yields CASSDTGTGYFTDTRYF.

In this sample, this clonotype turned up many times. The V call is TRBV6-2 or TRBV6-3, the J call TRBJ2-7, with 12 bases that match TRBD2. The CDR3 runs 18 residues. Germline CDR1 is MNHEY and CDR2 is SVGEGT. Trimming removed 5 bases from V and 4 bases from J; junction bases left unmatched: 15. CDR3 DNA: TGTGCCAGCAGTCCGACTAGCGGGAGAAGTTCGAGTCGGTACGAGCAGTACTTC. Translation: CASSPTSGRSSSRYEQYF.

In DNA form, the CDR3 reads TGCGCCAGCGGGGCCCGTCCCACCGATACGCAGTATTTT. This sequence encodes CASGARPTDTQYF. V is TRBV5-1 and J is TRBJ2-3; maybe TRBD1 (5 bases). Trimming removed 7 bases at V and 6 bases at J, with 15 bases between. The germline CDR1 and CDR2 sequences are SGHRS and YFSETQ. This CDR3 spans 13 amino acids.

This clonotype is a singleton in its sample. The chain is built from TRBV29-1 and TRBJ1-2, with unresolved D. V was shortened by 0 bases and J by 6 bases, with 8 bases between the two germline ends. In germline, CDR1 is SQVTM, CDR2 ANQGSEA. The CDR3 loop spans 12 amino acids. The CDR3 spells CSVEDGLDGYTF. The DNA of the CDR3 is TGCAGCGTTGAAGATGGCCTGGATGGCTACACCTTC.

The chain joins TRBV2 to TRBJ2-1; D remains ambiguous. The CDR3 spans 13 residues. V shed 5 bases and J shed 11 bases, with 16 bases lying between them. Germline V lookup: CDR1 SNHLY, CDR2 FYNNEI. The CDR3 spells CASSPGPVGQQFF. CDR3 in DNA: TGTGCCAGCAGTCCTGGGCCCGTAGGCCAGCAGTTCTTC. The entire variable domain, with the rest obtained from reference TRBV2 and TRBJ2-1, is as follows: EPEVTQTPSHQVTQMGQEVILRCVPISNHLYFYWYRQILGQKVEFLVSFYNNEISEKSEIFDDQFSVERPDGSNFTLKIRSTKLEDSAMYFCASSPGPVGQQFFGPGTRLTVL.

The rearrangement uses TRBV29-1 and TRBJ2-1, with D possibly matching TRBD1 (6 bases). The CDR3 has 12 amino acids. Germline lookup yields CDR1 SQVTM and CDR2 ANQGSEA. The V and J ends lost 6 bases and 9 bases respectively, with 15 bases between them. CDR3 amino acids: CSVKQGRGEQFF. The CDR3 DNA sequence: TGCAGCGTAAAACAGGGTCGTGGTGAGCAGTTCTTC.

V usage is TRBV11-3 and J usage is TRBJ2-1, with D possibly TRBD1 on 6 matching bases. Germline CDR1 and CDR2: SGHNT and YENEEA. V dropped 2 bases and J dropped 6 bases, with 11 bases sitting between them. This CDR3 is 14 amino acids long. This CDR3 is CASSLRTDSNEQFF. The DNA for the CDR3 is TGTGCCAGCAGCTTAAGGACAGATTCCAATGAGCAGTTCTTC.

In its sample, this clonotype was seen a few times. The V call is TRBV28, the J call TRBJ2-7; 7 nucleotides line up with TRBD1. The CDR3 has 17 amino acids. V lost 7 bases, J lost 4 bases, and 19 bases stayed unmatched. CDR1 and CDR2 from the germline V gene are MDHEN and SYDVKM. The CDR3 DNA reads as TGTGCCAGCATAATGGGGACAGTCCCCGGCTATTCTTACGAGCAGTACTTC. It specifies CASIMGTVPGYSYEQYF.

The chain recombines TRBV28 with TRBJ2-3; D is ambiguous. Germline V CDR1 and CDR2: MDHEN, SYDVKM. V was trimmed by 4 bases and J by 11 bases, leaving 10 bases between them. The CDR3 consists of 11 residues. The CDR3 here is CASSSVVGQYF. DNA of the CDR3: TGTGCCAGCAGTTCGGTCGTCGGGCAGTATTTT.

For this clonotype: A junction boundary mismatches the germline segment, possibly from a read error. CDR3 sequence: CASSLGQGDNAPLHF. DNA of the CDR3: TGCGCCAGCAGCTTGGGACAGGGGGATAATGCACCCCTCCACTTT. The rearrangement uses TRBV5-1 and TRBJ1-6; 9 nucleotides match TRBD1. The CDR3 extends over 15 amino acids. From germline, CDR1 is SGHRS and CDR2 YFSETQ.

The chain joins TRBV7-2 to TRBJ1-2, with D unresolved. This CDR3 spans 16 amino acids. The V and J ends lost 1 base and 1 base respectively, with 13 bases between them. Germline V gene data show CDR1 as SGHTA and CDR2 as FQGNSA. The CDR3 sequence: CASSLDGNADNYGYTF. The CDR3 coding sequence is TGTGCCAGCAGCTTAGACGGGAACGCGGATAACTATGGCTACACCTTC. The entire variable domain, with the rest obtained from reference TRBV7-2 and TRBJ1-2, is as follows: GAGVSQSPSNKVTEKGKDVELRCDPISGHTALYWYRQSLGQGLEFLIYFQGNSAPDKSGLPSDRFSAERTGGSVSTLTIQRTQQEDSAVYLCASSLDGNADNYGYTFGSGTRLTVV.

The CDR3 reads CASSQSGLAGGADTQYF. The CDR3 DNA is TGCGCCAGCAGCCAGAGCGGACTAGCGGGTGGCGCAGATACGCAGTATTTT. J is TRBJ2-3 and V is TRBV4-1; 11 nucleotides line up with TRBD2. The CDR3 has 17 amino acids. V lost 3 bases to trimming and J lost 4 bases; unmatched junction nucleotides: 9. CDR1 is MGHRA and CDR2 is YSYEKL in the germline V gene.

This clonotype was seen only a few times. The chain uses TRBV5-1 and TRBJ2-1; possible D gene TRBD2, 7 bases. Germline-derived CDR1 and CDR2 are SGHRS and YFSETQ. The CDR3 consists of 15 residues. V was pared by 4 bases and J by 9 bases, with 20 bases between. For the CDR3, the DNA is TGCGCCAGCAGCGAGGGGGGGAGCGTGGTAGGTGAGCAGTTCTTC. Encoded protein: CASSEGGSVVGEQFF.

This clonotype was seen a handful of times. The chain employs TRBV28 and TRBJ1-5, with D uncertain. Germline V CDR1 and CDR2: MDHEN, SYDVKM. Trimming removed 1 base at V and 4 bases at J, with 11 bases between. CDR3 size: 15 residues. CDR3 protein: CASSLFSSSNQPQHF. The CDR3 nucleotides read TGTGCCAGCAGTTTATTCAGCAGTTCTAATCAGCCCCAGCATTTT.

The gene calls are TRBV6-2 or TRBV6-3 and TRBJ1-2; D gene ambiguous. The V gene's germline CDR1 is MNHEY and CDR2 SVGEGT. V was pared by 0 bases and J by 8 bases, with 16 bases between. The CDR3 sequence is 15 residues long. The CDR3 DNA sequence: TGTGCCAGCAGTTACTCGGAGCAGTACCTTGACGGCTACACCTTC. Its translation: CASSYSEQYLDGYTF.

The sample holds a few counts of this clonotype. This CDR3 is CASSQDDPQRVAKNIQYF. The CDR3 nucleotides read TGCGCCAGCAGCCAAGATGACCCCCAGCGGGTAGCCAAAAACATTCAGTACTTC. The V gene is TRBV4-1, the J gene TRBJ2-4; D perhaps matches TRBD2 (6 bases). CDR1 is MGHRA and CDR2 is YSYEKL in the germline V gene. The CDR3 length is 18 residues. Trimming took 0 bases from V and 0 from J, leaving 15 bases between them.

Here the CDR3 reads CASSFGGSPEQFF. The CDR3 coding sequence is TGCGCCAGCAGCTTCGGAGGCAGCCCTGAGCAGTTCTTC. The rearrangement uses TRBV5-1 and TRBJ2-1; maybe TRBD2 (5 bases). The CDR3 contains 13 residues. Trimming shortened V by 2 bases and J by 9 bases, and 12 bases separated the two germline ends. Germline lookup yields CDR1 SGHRS and CDR2 YFSETQ.